The 17 T cell receptor beta chains below were found in one sample sequenced in a study of cytomegalovirus exposure and HLA in healthy donors. In the PCR, 60 Vbeta and 13 Jbeta primers were used. Measured with immunoSEQ multiplex PCR; TCRdb has only the in-frame clones, and not every one. Altogether some 110,000 clones are present, 60% to 80% being singletons, with the ten largest covering around 2.5%. The source material was PBMCs. These receptors originate from a man aged 35 to 55 in good health and CMV-seronegative.

V and J are TRBV5-6 and TRBJ2-7; 8 nucleotides match TRBD2. V dropped 1 base and J dropped 0; count of bases not matched to a gene: 3. The CDR3 is 15 amino acids. CDR1 SGHDT and CDR2 YYEEEE come from the germline V gene. CDR3 in amino acids: CASSLFRGGSYEQYF. DNA for the CDR3: TGTGCCAGCAGCTTGTTTCGGGGGGGCTCCTACGAGCAGTACTTC.

This clone was seen more than once but under ten times. Other DNA sequences within the sample encode an identical CDR3. The chain couples TRBV7-6 to TRBJ1-5; TRBD1 agrees at 8 bases. V lost 5 bases to trimming and J lost 7 bases; unmatched junction nucleotides: 10. Germline CDR1 SGHVS, CDR2 FNYEAQ. The CDR3 contains 15 residues. The CDR3 sequence is CASSLRQGRGQPQHF. CDR3 coding DNA: TGTGCCAGCAGCCTCCGACAGGGGAGAGGCCAGCCCCAGCATTTT.

This clone turned up a few times. The J gene is TRBJ2-7, the V gene TRBV6-1; 7 positions agree with TRBD1. The V and J ends lost 3 bases and 2 bases, in that order; junction bases with no gene match: 7. CDR1 is MNHNS, CDR2 SASEGT, per germline. The CDR3 covers 15 residues. The CDR3 DNA sequence: TGTGCCAGCAGTGACGATTACAGGGGCCCCTACGAGCAGTACTTC. Amino acid sequence: CASSDDYRGPYEQYF.

The rearrangement links TRBV6-6 to TRBJ2-5; the match to TRBD2 covers 8 bases. V lost 2 bases, J lost 5 bases, and 10 bases stayed unmatched. Germline assignment: CDR1 MNHNY and CDR2 SVGAGI (reference sequence). The CDR3 extends over 16 amino acids. The CDR3 spells CASSYGTRRDRETQYF. The DNA for the CDR3 is TGTGCCAGCAGTTACGGGACTAGACGGGATCGGGAGACCCAGTACTTC.

This rearrangement joins TRBV19 to TRBJ2-2; 13 bases map to TRBD2. CDR1 LNHDA and CDR2 SQIVND come from the germline V gene (reference sequence). The CDR3 consists of 14 residues. For the CDR3, the DNA is TGTGGTTCGACTAGCGGGGGGTACACCGGGGAGCTGTTTTTT. Amino acids: CGSTSGGYTGELFF.

This clone occurred a few times. The chain couples TRBV29-1 to TRBJ1-2, with D perhaps matching TRBD1 (5 bases). Trimming shortened V by 7 bases and J by 6 bases, and 15 bases separated the two germline ends. CDR1 SQVTM and CDR2 ANQGSEA come from the germline V gene. This CDR3 has 12 residues. Here the CDR3 DNA reads TGCAGCGGTGCCGGGACTCAGGATGGCTACACCTTC. This gives the protein CSGAGTQDGYTF.

The sample holds one count of this clone. The sample contains more than one DNA sequence encoding this CDR3. V is TRBV29-1 and J is TRBJ1-1; D is unresolved. The V and J ends lost 4 bases and 8 bases respectively, with 17 bases between them. Germline lookup yields CDR1 SQVTM and CDR2 ANQGSEA. There are 13 residues in the CDR3. The CDR3 is CSVARYGRTEAFF. CDR3 DNA sequence: TGCAGCGTTGCCAGGTACGGGAGGACCGAAGCTTTCTTT.

This clone was seen only a few times. The rearrangement uses TRBV5-1 and TRBJ1-2; 7 bases line up with TRBD1. J gave up 0 bases and V 5 bases, and 7 bases lay outside the gene matches. The length of the CDR3 is 15 residues. Germline values: CDR1 SGHRS, CDR2 YFSETQ. The CDR3 loop is CASSSTGVTNYGYTF. In DNA form, the CDR3 reads TGCGCCAGCAGTTCCACAGGGGTTACTAACTATGGCTACACCTTC.

V usage is TRBV4-2 and J usage is TRBJ2-5; TRBD1 agrees at 9 bases. CDR3 length equals 15 residues. J lost 5 bases, V lost 0 bases, and 4 bases had no gene match. The germline V gene has CDR1 LGHNA and CDR2 YNFKEQ. The CDR3 loop is CASSQEQGAVETQYF. The DNA of the CDR3 is TGTGCCAGCAGCCAAGAACAGGGGGCAGTGGAGACCCAGTACTTC.

The rearrangement joins TRBV6-1 to TRBJ1-2; D is ambiguous. Germline loops: CDR1 MNHNS, CDR2 SASEGT. The CDR3 is 16 amino acids. Between the trimmed V and J ends, which lost 0 bases and 2 bases, there was a span of 13 bases. In DNA form, the CDR3 reads TGTGCCAGCAGTGAAGCGCTTCACTCCTTAAACTATGGCTACACCTTC. Residues: CASSEALHSLNYGYTF.

V is TRBV28 and J is TRBJ1-3, with D unclear. Per germline, CDR1 MDHEN and CDR2 SYDVKM. V lost 6 bases to trimming and J lost 4 bases, with 13 bases between them. The CDR3 spans 14 residues. CDR3 sequence reads: CASSPAVGGNTIYF. Here the CDR3 DNA reads TGTGCCAGCAGCCCCGCAGTTGGCGGAAACACCATATATTTT.

The rearrangement links TRBV19 to TRBJ1-2, with TRBD1 identical over 9 bases. Losses at the gene ends were 5 bases for V and 6 bases for J; bases not matched to a gene: 4. The CDR3 loop spans 13 amino acids. The germline CDR1 and CDR2 sequences are LNHDA and SQIVND (reference sequence). The DNA of the CDR3 is TGTGCCAGTAGTTCGAGGGACAGGGATGGCTACACCTTC. Encoded protein: CASSSRDRDGYTF.

This clone was seen just once. The chain couples TRBV5-1 to TRBJ2-3, with 13 bases that match TRBD2. There are 16 residues in the CDR3. Germline V gene lookup returns CDR1 SGHRS and CDR2 YFSETQ. V was clipped by 4 bases and J by 1 base; unmatched bases: 3. The CDR3 loop is CASSAGTSGGTDTQYF. CDR3 bases: TGCGCCAGCAGCGCGGGGACTAGCGGGGGCACAGATACGCAGTATTTT.

The chain recombines TRBV5-1 with TRBJ1-1; D unclear. The CDR3 consists of 14 residues. Germline CDR1 SGHRS, CDR2 YFSETQ. The V end lost 2 bases, the J end lost 3 bases, and 11 bases lay between the germline ends. The CDR3 region has the DNA TGCGCCAGCAGCTTTCGGGTATTAGACACTGAAGCTTTCTTT. It specifies CASSFRVLDTEAFF.

The J gene is TRBJ2-2, the V gene TRBV11-1; possibly TRBD1 for D (6 bases). Germline assignment: CDR1 SGHAT and CDR2 FQDESV (reference sequence). Trimming stripped 5 bases from V and 6 bases from J, with 25 bases between. This CDR3 has 18 residues. This chain's CDR3 is CASSPIEGRYRASGELFF. For the CDR3, the DNA is TGTGCCAGCAGCCCAATCGAAGGACGATACAGGGCCTCCGGGGAGCTGTTTTTT.

This sequence joins TRBV4-2 and TRBJ2-3; 8 bases map to TRBD1. From germline, CDR1 is LGHNA and CDR2 YNFKEQ. The CDR3 is 16 residues long. V shed 0 bases, J shed 4 bases, and the junction held 6 bases outside the gene matches. The CDR3 region has the DNA TGTGCCAGCAGCCAAGATTGGACAGGGTCGGCAGATACGCAGTATTTT. Encoded protein: CASSQDWTGSADTQYF.

This chain joins TRBV7-9 and TRBJ1-1; no clear D. Trimming pared 1 base from V and 8 bases from J, leaving 8 bases between. The V gene's germline CDR1 is SEHNR and CDR2 FQNEAQ (reference sequence). The CDR3 runs to 12 residues. CDR3 loop: CASSLVSQEAFF. The CDR3 bases are TGTGCCAGCAGCTTAGTTTCACAGGAAGCTTTCTTT.